This T cell receptor (beta chain) was sequenced during a study of PD-1 blockade in classical Hodgkin lymphoma. As for the study in general: Treatment was intravenous nivolumab, 3 mg/kg every 2 weeks, until progression.

Study-wide results and limits: The CD4+ diversity rise by C4D1 was clearest in complete responders.

Germline V lookup: CDR1 SGHRS, CDR2 YFSETQ. The CDR3 is made up of 15 amino acids. Trimming shortened V by 4 bases and J by 0 bases, and 11 bases separated the two germline ends. Brentuximab vedotin exposure varied, and every patient relapsed after autologous stem cell transplantation. When best responses were assessed, they were complete response, partial response or progressive disease. This table comes from immunoSEQ multiplex PCR, and its TCRdb copy is limited to in-frame clones, with some not included. The data contain over 85,000 clones, about four fifths of them singletons. Of note for this clone: What it binds is not known.

This material consisted of peripheral blood mononuclear cells (PBMCs), taken before the second cycle of nivolumab. The clonotype originates from a human donor with classical Hodgkin lymphoma. The rearrangement links TRBV5-1 to TRBJ2-1; D remains unclear. The DNA of the CDR3 is TGCGCCAGCAGCAGGGAAATGAGCTCCTACAATGAGCAGTTCTTC. Amino acids: CASSREMSSYNEQFF.